By proportion, the clone carrying this T cell receptor (beta chain) is medium-sized. This specimen belongs to a study of siplizumab effects on memory and regulatory T cells. Measured with immunoSEQ multiplex PCR; TCRdb has only the in-frame clones, and not every one. The sample has 70,000 to 95,000 clones, around 90% seen once. With 4 bases removed from V and 12 bases from J, the gap between germline ends came to 18 bases. Germline assignment: CDR1 LNHDA and CDR2 SQIVND (reference sequence). The CDR3 is made up of 14 amino acids. The sample was CD4+ T cells sorted from blood. This TCR was sampled from a human donor in good health. The chain employs TRBV19 and TRBJ1-4; the D gene is possibly TRBD1 (5 bases). The CDR3 here is CASSRGRPFGELFF. The CDR3 DNA reads TGTGCCAGTAGTAGGGGACGGCCTTTCGGGGAACTGTTTTTT. Together with reference TRBV19 and TRBJ1-4, the CDR3 gives the full variable domain: DGGITQSPKYLFRKEGQNVTLSCEQNLNHDAMYWYRQDPGQGLRLIYYSQIVNDFQKGDIAEGYSVSREKKESFPLTVTSAQKNPTAFYLCASSRGRPFGELFFGSGTQLSVL.